This T cell receptor (beta chain) is drawn from a study of T cells after yellow fever vaccination. Study background: Preparation used SMART-Seq v4 Ultra Low Input for the low-cell-number fractions.

One entry per CDR3 protein, called by TCRdb with MiXCR from the 5' RACE reads. Of 200,000 or so distinct CDR3 sequences listed, roughly 6.2% are singletons. With regard to this clonotype: Antigen unknown.

Trimming cost V 0 bases and J 4 bases, with 15 bases left between them. Germline CDR1 MNHEY, CDR2 SVGAGI. The CDR3 extends over 16 amino acids. General study findings and limits: Abundant clonotypes (contaminants from the bulk population) could be present in FACS-sorted repertoires. There was a small share of clonotypes that showed up in both the CD4 and CD8 compartments.

Here the sequenced sample was CD4+ T cells sorted from PBMCs, taken on the day of the yellow fever booster vaccination. This TCR was recovered from a man in his thirties or forties who received the YFV17D yellow fever vaccine. V gene TRBV6-5 combines with J gene TRBJ1-1; D is unclear. CDR3 nucleotides: TGTGCCAGCAGTTACTCGATTTCGGGTTTCGGCACTGAAGCTTTCTTT. This gives the protein CASSYSISGFGTEAFF.